The 25 T cell receptor beta chains below come from one sample, sequenced in a study of cytomegalovirus exposure and HLA in healthy donors. With 60 Vbeta and 13 Jbeta primers, the PCR was carried out. The table came from immunoSEQ multiplex PCR; TCRdb's copy has only in-frame clones and leaves some out. The sample yields 180,000 or so clones, roughly 79% seen once. Sequencing was performed on PBMCs. The receptors shown here come from a woman between 25 and 40 years old in good health and CMV-seropositive.

This chain connects TRBV28 to TRBJ2-3; TRBD2 agrees at 8 bases. The CDR3 has 14 residues. Per germline, CDR1 MDHEN and CDR2 SYDVKM. The V and J ends lost 6 bases and 6 bases, in that order; junction bases with no gene match: 8. CDR3 nucleotide sequence: TGTGCCAGCAGAATCGGGGGGGCAGGTGATACGCAGTATTTT. The encoded protein is CASRIGGAGDTQYF. The full variable domain, completed using reference TRBV28 and TRBJ2-3, is DVKVTQSSRYLVKRTGEKVFLECVQDMDHENMFWYRQDPGLGLRLIYFSYDVKMKEKGDIPEGYSVSREKKERFSLILESASTNQTSMYLCASRIGGAGDTQYFGPGTRLTVL.

The rearrangement joins TRBV2 to TRBJ2-6, with 7 bases identical to TRBD2. The length of the CDR3 is 17 residues. V lost 5 bases, J lost 2 bases, and 9 bases stayed unmatched. Germline values: CDR1 SNHLY, CDR2 FYNNEI. CDR3 sequence reads: CASSSGLQGPGANVLTF. The CDR3, as DNA: TGTGCCAGCAGTTCGGGACTACAAGGTCCTGGGGCCAACGTCCTGACTTTC.

This chain connects TRBV30 to TRBJ1-2; D perhaps matches TRBD1 (5 bases). The CDR3 has 11 amino acids. Germline-derived CDR1 and CDR2 are GTSNPN and SVGIG (reference sequence). V gave up 2 bases and J gave up 8 bases, with 9 bases separating them. CDR3 amino acids: CAWSTGVGYTF. The DNA of the CDR3 is TGTGCCTGGAGTACAGGAGTGGGCTACACCTTC.

The rearrangement uses TRBV5-1 and TRBJ2-3; maybe TRBD2 (5 bases). Trimming shortened V by 4 bases and J by 2 bases, and 14 bases separated the two germline ends. This CDR3 is built from 15 residues. Germline CDR1 and CDR2: SGHRS and YFSETQ. CDR3 bases: TGCGCCAGCAGCGGCCGGGGTGAGATCACAGATACGCAGTATTTT. Amino acid sequence: CASSGRGEITDTQYF.

The chain carries TRBV5-5 and TRBJ2-1; D call uncertain. V was cut by 1 base and J by 4 bases, with 9 bases left in between. The CDR3 sequence is 14 residues long. Germline V lookup: CDR1 SGHKS, CDR2 YYEKEE (reference sequence). The CDR3 DNA reads as TGTGCCAGCAGCTTGTTACACGGGTACAATGAGCAGTTCTTC. Its protein product is CASSLLHGYNEQFF.

V and J are TRBV10-1 and TRBJ2-1, with 15 nucleotides matching TRBD2. V was clipped by 1 base and J by 8 bases; unmatched bases: 3. In germline, CDR1 is WNHNN, CDR2 SYGVQD (reference sequence). The CDR3 consists of 16 residues. As DNA, the CDR3 is TGCGCCAGCAGTGAGTTAGGACTAGCGGGAGGGGATGAGCAGTTCTTC. Translating gives CASSELGLAGGDEQFF.

This clone was recorded a few times. This chain links TRBV5-1 with TRBJ1-6, with a tentative D call TRBD1 (6 bases). Germline V gene sequence: CDR1 SGHRS, CDR2 YFSETQ. V lost 1 base to trimming and J lost 9 bases, with 14 bases between them. The CDR3 consists of 15 residues. The CDR3 is CASSLFRGVISPLHF. The CDR3 coding sequence is TGCGCCAGCAGCTTGTTCAGGGGTGTAATTTCACCCCTCCACTTT.

The rearrangement links TRBV15 to TRBJ1-1; D uncertain. The length of the CDR3 is 15 residues. V lost 1 base, J lost 3 bases, and 12 bases lay in between. Germline values: CDR1 LNHNV, CDR2 YYDKDF (reference sequence). The CDR3 loop is CATSRVDRGDTEAFF. CDR3 nucleotides: TGTGCCACCAGCAGAGTAGACCGGGGAGACACTGAAGCTTTCTTT. Full variable domain (outside the CDR3, taken from reference TRBV15 and TRBJ1-1): DAMVIQNPRYQVTQFGKPVTLSCSQTLNHNVMYWYQQKSSQAPKLLFHYYDKDFNNEADTPDNFQSRRPNTSFCFLDIRSPGLGDTAMYLCATSRVDRGDTEAFFGQGTRLTVV.

This chain connects TRBV19 to TRBJ1-1; no clear D gene. CDR1 is LNHDA, CDR2 SQIVND, per germline (reference sequence). V lost 10 bases to trimming and J lost 6 bases, with 12 bases between them. CDR3 length equals 11 residues. The CDR3 loop reads CATSWEAEAFF. CDR3 coding DNA: TGTGCCACTTCTTGGGAGGCTGAAGCTTTCTTT. Complete variable domain (other parts from reference TRBV19 and TRBJ1-1): DGGITQSPKYLFRKEGQNVTLSCEQNLNHDAMYWYRQDPGQGLRLIYYSQIVNDFQKGDIAEGYSVSREKKESFPLTVTSAQKNPTAFYLCATSWEAEAFFGQGTRLTVV.

Notes on this clone: In the same sample, other DNA sequences code for this CDR3. For the CDR3, the DNA is TGCGCCAGCAGCTTGGGCGGGGGGCTACACGAGCAGTACTTC. It encodes CASSLGGGLHEQYF. This chain uses TRBV5-1 with TRBJ2-7, with 8 bases lining up with TRBD2. The CDR3 has 14 residues. Trimming at V came to 0 bases and at J to 5 bases, leaving 4 bases not matched to a gene. CDR1 is SGHRS and CDR2 is YFSETQ in the germline V gene.

The V and J genes are TRBV30 and TRBJ1-1, with D maybe TRBD1 (5 bases). V was cut by 4 bases and J by 0 bases, with 12 bases left in between. The CDR3 runs 14 residues. Per germline, CDR1 GTSNPN and CDR2 SVGIG (reference sequence). This chain's CDR3 is CAWTEAGMNTEAFF. For the CDR3, the DNA is TGTGCCTGGACTGAGGCAGGGATGAACACTGAAGCTTTCTTT.

The chain joins TRBV29-1 to TRBJ2-3; TRBD2 matches at 7 bases. Germline V gives CDR1 SQVTM, CDR2 ANQGSEA. Germline trimming cut 4 bases from V and 4 bases from J; bases unmatched to any gene: 8. This CDR3 contains 14 residues. The CDR3 nucleotides read TGCAGCGTTGTTGGGGGGAGGGGCGCAGATACGCAGTATTTT. Its translation is CSVVGGRGADTQYF.

This chain connects TRBV7-2 to TRBJ2-1; tentatively, D is TRBD1 (6 bases). CDR1 and CDR2 from the germline V gene are SGHTA and FQGNSA. V lost 0 bases and J lost 9, with 12 bases in between. This CDR3 spans 14 amino acids. CDR3 DNA sequence: TGTGCCAGCAGCTTAGCACAGGGTTATGTTGAGCAGTTCTTC. Translating gives CASSLAQGYVEQFF.

This clone showed up just a few times. V gene TRBV7-8 combines with J gene TRBJ2-5, with D maybe TRBD2 (5 bases). Germline V gives CDR1 SGHVS, CDR2 FQNEAQ. Trimming took 7 bases from V and 5 from J, leaving 14 bases between them. The CDR3 extends over 13 amino acids. This CDR3 reads CASIKRERETQYF. The CDR3 DNA reads as TGTGCCAGCATCAAGAGGGAGAGGGAGACCCAGTACTTC. Filled out from reference TRBV7-8 and TRBJ2-5, the complete variable domain reads GAGVSQSPRYKVAKRGQDVALRCDPISGHVSLFWYQQALGQGPEFLTYFQNEAQLDKSGLPSDRFFAERPEGSVSTLKIQRTQQEDSAVYLCASIKRERETQYFGPGTRLLVL.

The J gene is TRBJ2-7, the V gene TRBV6-5, with D perhaps matching TRBD2 (6 bases). The CDR3 loop spans 16 amino acids. CDR1 MNHEY and CDR2 SVGAGI come from the germline V gene. Trimming removed 2 bases from V and 0 bases from J, with 14 bases in between. CDR3 sequence (DNA): TGTGCCAGCAGTTACCTGGGGACTTCCAACTCCTACGAGCAGTACTTC. Its protein product is CASSYLGTSNSYEQYF.

The V gene is TRBV6-1, the J gene TRBJ2-1; D may be TRBD2 (5 bases). The CDR3 is made up of 15 amino acids. The germline gives CDR1 MNHNS, CDR2 SASEGT. Trimming shortened V by 1 base and J by 0 bases, and 7 bases separated the two germline ends. DNA of the CDR3: TGTGCCAGCAGTGAAGGGCGGGCCTCCTACAATGAGCAGTTCTTC. Translated, it gives CASSEGRASYNEQFF.

This clone was found a few times. Distinct nucleotide sequences in the sample also encode this CDR3. This chain links TRBV29-1 with TRBJ1-1; tentatively, D is TRBD1 (5 bases). This CDR3 is built from 12 residues. Germline-derived CDR1 and CDR2 are SQVTM and ANQGSEA. V was cut by 6 bases and J by 4 bases, with 12 bases left in between. CDR3 nucleotides: TGCAGCGTACCTCGACAGAGCACTGAAGCTTTCTTT. Protein: CSVPRQSTEAFF. Looking up the rest from reference TRBV29-1 and TRBJ1-1 gives the full variable domain: SAVISQKPSRDICQRGTSLTIQCQVDSQVTMMFWYRQQPGQSLTLIATANQGSEATYESGFVIDKFPISRPNLTFSTLTVSNMSPEDSSIYLCSVPRQSTEAFFGQGTRLTVV.

The chain recombines TRBV6-5 with TRBJ1-2; 10 bases are a match to TRBD1. The germline V gene has CDR1 MNHEY and CDR2 SVGAGI. J gave up 2 bases and V 7 bases, and 7 bases lay outside the gene matches. This CDR3 has 15 amino acids. The DNA of the CDR3 is TGTGCCAGCACCGAGACAGGGGGCGAAAACTATGGCTACACCTTC. Translating it yields CASTETGGENYGYTF.

V gene TRBV4-1 combines with J gene TRBJ1-2; the D is unclear. The CDR3 has 14 amino acids. Trimming removed 6 bases from V and 7 bases from J, with 18 bases in between. Looked up from germline, CDR1 is MGHRA and CDR2 is YSYEKL. In DNA form, the CDR3 reads TGCGCCAGCAGTCAAAACAGCCCCACGGCTGGCTACACCTTC. Protein sequence: CASSQNSPTAGYTF.

The genes are TRBV7-9 and TRBJ2-7; unclear D gene. The CDR3 runs to 11 residues. Deletions cut 2 bases from V and 5 bases from J, with 4 bases between. Germline lookup yields CDR1 SEHNR and CDR2 FQNEAQ (reference sequence). CDR3 DNA: TGTGCCAGCAGCTTAATAAACGAGCAGTACTTC. This encodes CASSLINEQYF.

The rearrangement links TRBV6-5 to TRBJ2-2; D remains ambiguous. CDR3 size: 16 residues. CDR1 is MNHEY and CDR2 is SVGAGI in the germline V gene. Trimming stripped 2 bases from V and 0 bases from J, with 10 bases between. The CDR3 reads CASSYTPGTNTGELFF. The CDR3 DNA reads as TGTGCCAGCAGTTACACCCCAGGAACGAACACCGGGGAGCTGTTTTTT.

The rearrangement uses TRBV30 and TRBJ2-2; TRBD2 might be the D (6 bases). V shed 4 bases and J shed 5 bases, with 11 bases lying between them. This CDR3 is 13 amino acids long. In germline, CDR1 is GTSNPN, CDR2 SVGIG (reference sequence). CDR3 protein: CAWNIRGTGELFF. The CDR3 DNA reads as TGTGCCTGGAACATACGGGGGACCGGGGAGCTGTTTTTT.

This clone was seen only once. The rearrangement links TRBV19 to TRBJ2-2, with D possibly TRBD2 on 5 matching bases. The germline CDR1 and CDR2 sequences are LNHDA and SQIVND (reference sequence). The CDR3 runs to 17 residues. Trimming took 5 bases from V and 4 from J, leaving 20 bases between them. CDR3 loop: CASSFFPSGSLTGELFF. The CDR3 region has the DNA TGTGCCAGTAGTTTTTTTCCCTCGGGATCGCTCACCGGGGAGCTGTTTTTT.

V and J are TRBV19 and TRBJ2-5; D is possibly TRBD2 (6 bases). This CDR3 region has 15 residues. V lost 6 bases, J lost 4 bases, and 18 bases lay in between. In germline, CDR1 is LNHDA, CDR2 SQIVND (reference sequence). CDR3 sequence: CASSESTGVGETQYF. The CDR3 DNA reads TGTGCCAGTAGCGAAAGTACGGGGGTAGGAGAGACCCAGTACTTC.

Here the CDR3 reads CASSENPSGTQYF. For the CDR3, the DNA is TGTGCCAGCAGTGAAAATCCCTCGGGGACCCAGTACTTC. This rearrangement joins TRBV6-1 to TRBJ2-5; D remains unclear. Germline V gives CDR1 MNHNS, CDR2 SASEGT. This CDR3 is 13 amino acids long. With 2 bases removed from V and 7 bases from J, the gap between germline ends came to 11 bases.